The present T cell receptor beta chain was sequenced within a study of cytomegalovirus exposure and HLA in healthy donors. The V gene's germline CDR1 is MNHEY and CDR2 SMNVEV (reference sequence). The CDR3 covers 21 residues. V shed 1 base and J 2 bases; nucleotides not matched to a gene: 18. The PCR made use of 60 Vbeta and 13 Jbeta primers. Assay: immunoSEQ multiplex PCR; the TCRdb copy retains only in-frame clones and omits some. This sample carries over 130,000 clones, over 75% of them seen once, and the ten largest clones take approximately 1.1%. This rearrangement joins TRBV27 to TRBJ1-5; 9 positions match TRBD1. This TCR was recovered from a female donor in good health and CMV-seronegative. The sample was PBMCs. This chain's CDR3 is CASSLLVSRDRVPFGNQPQHF. Here the CDR3 DNA reads TGTGCCAGCAGTTTATTGGTTTCCCGGGACAGGGTTCCATTTGGCAATCAGCCCCAGCATTTT.